This TCR beta chain emerged from a study of blood T cell repertoires in COVID-19. Produced via immunoSEQ multiplex PCR; TCRdb's table is partial and in-frame only. The sample has 60,000 to 70,000 clones, roughly nine tenths seen once. The CDR3 is made up of 13 amino acids. The sequenced material came from peripheral blood. This TCR derives from a man aged 45-60 years with active COVID-19. V is TRBV1 and J is TRBJ1-5; TRBD1, the D gene given by the table, was not confirmed from the DNA. TRBV1 is reported as a pseudogene. This CDR3 reads CTRTGDSNQPQHF. CDR3 bases: TGCACCAGAACAGGGGATAGCAATCAGCCCCAGCATTTT.